This T cell receptor (beta chain) was profiled in a study of beta chain features in type 1 diabetes. This clone was counted between two and nine times. What it recognizes is unknown. Isolated RNA was reverse transcribed in full, so expressed TCRB transcripts were sequenced. Profiling relied on immunoSEQ multiplex PCR, and the TCRdb table lists in-frame clones only, not all of them. The repertoire holds some 410,000 clones, with around 14% as singletons. Via the markers CD45RO/CCR7/CD25/CD127/CD95/CD27, stem cell-like memory, regulatory, central memory and naive CD4+ cells were sorted. The study, taken as a whole, reports: Cells with high TCR expression could be over-represented by cDNA sequencing. PCR might preferentially amplify shorter templates, equally in patients and controls. Shorter TCRB CDR3s, moderately but significantly so, were found in Type 1 diabetes patients in all four CD4+ subsets.

Trimming at V came to 5 bases and at J to 4 bases, leaving 3 bases not matched to a gene. The CDR3 has 14 amino acids. Germline V lookup: CDR1 SEHNR, CDR2 FQNEAQ (reference sequence). The chain combines TRBV7-9 with TRBJ2-3; TRBD1 matches at 10 bases. The sequenced sample consisted of naive CD4+ T cells from blood. The sequence was obtained from a man aged 25-45 years in good health. The CDR3 is CASSPGQGADTQYF. As DNA, the CDR3 is TGTGCCAGCAGCCCAGGACAGGGGGCAGATACGCAGTATTTT.